The 9 T cell receptor beta chains below all came from one sample that was sequenced in a study of siplizumab effects on memory and regulatory T cells. TCRdb's table, derived via immunoSEQ multiplex PCR, lists solely in-frame clones and lacks some. The sample consists of about 68,000 clones, 93% of them appearing once. Sample: CD8+ T cells sorted from blood. The receptors shown here come from a human donor in good health.

J is TRBJ2-7 and V is TRBV28, with TRBD1 identical over 9 bases. This CDR3 has 14 residues. The germline V gene has CDR1 MDHEN and CDR2 SYDVKM. V dropped 6 bases and J dropped 6; count of bases not matched to a gene: 9. The CDR3 DNA follows: TGTGCCAGCAGCCCCCCAACAGGGGGCTCCGAGCAGTACTTC. Amino acid sequence: CASSPPTGGSEQYF.

The chain couples TRBV9 to TRBJ1-5; D call uncertain. The ends were cut back, 0 bases at V and 1 base at J, with 5 bases in the middle. The CDR3 spans 14 residues. The germline V gene has CDR1 SGDLS and CDR2 YYNGEE. The CDR3 bases are TGTGCCAGCAGCGTAGATGGCAGCAATCAGCCCCAGCATTTT. This gives the protein CASSVDGSNQPQHF.

V and J are TRBV7-9 and TRBJ2-5; 9 positions agree with TRBD2. The CDR3 length is 15 residues. Germline CDR1 is SEHNR and CDR2 is FQNEAQ (reference sequence). V shed 5 bases and J 4 bases; nucleotides not matched to a gene: 8. As DNA, the CDR3 is TGTGCCAGCAGCCCCGGACTAGCGACGGGAGAGACCCAGTACTTC. This encodes CASSPGLATGETQYF.

This rearrangement joins TRBV4-1 to TRBJ1-2, with D uncertain. V gave up 1 base and J gave up 0 bases, with 12 bases separating them. The CDR3 sequence is 16 residues long. Germline CDR1 and CDR2: MGHRA and YSYEKL. The CDR3 is CASSQVGLPANYGYTF. The CDR3 DNA reads as TGCGCCAGCAGCCAAGTCGGGTTACCAGCTAACTATGGCTACACCTTC.

This chain joins TRBV10-3 and TRBJ1-5; TRBD1 agrees at 7 bases. The CDR3 has 14 residues. CDR1 is ENHRY, CDR2 SYGVKD, per germline. Trimming cost V 3 bases and J 3 bases; bases outside gene matches: 2. The CDR3 bases are TGTGCCATCAGTGAACAGGGGAACAATCAGCCCCAGCATTTT. Translation gives CAISEQGNNQPQHF.

The chain has TRBV28 and TRBJ2-3; D is possibly TRBD2 (6 bases). This CDR3 is built from 16 residues. The germline V gene has CDR1 MDHEN and CDR2 SYDVKM. V was shortened by 5 bases and J by 2 bases, with 17 bases between the two germline ends. The CDR3 loop reads CASSQPGLVITDTQYF. CDR3 bases: TGTGCCAGCAGTCAACCGGGACTCGTTATCACAGATACGCAGTATTTT.

The CDR3 nucleotides are TGTGCCATCAGTGAGTCAGATTTCGGCAGGGGAAACACTGAAGCTTTCTTT. Its protein is CAISESDFGRGNTEAFF. The chain links TRBV10-3 to TRBJ1-1, with a weak D call TRBD1 (6 bases). The germline V and J ends were trimmed by 0 bases and 2 bases, with 16 bases remaining between them. Germline V gives CDR1 ENHRY, CDR2 SYGVKD. This CDR3 has 17 residues.

The rearrangement joins TRBV2 to TRBJ2-1, with D perhaps assigned TRBD1 or TRBD2 (5 bases each). This CDR3 contains 15 residues. The germline CDR1 and CDR2 sequences are SNHLY and FYNNEI. V lost 7 bases to trimming and J lost 6 bases, with 19 bases between them. CDR3 protein: CASMPPGQGLNEQFF. The DNA of the CDR3 is TGTGCCAGCATGCCCCCGGGGCAGGGCCTCAATGAGCAGTTCTTC.

J is TRBJ2-7 and V is TRBV5-6; 9 bases line up with TRBD1. This CDR3 region has 16 residues. V lost 0 bases, J lost 2 bases, and 6 bases stayed unmatched. The germline CDR1 and CDR2 sequences are SGHDT and YYEEEE. CDR3 DNA sequence: TGTGCCAGCAGCTTGGCCGGACAGGGGATCACCTACGAGCAGTACTTC. Residues: CASSLAGQGITYEQYF.